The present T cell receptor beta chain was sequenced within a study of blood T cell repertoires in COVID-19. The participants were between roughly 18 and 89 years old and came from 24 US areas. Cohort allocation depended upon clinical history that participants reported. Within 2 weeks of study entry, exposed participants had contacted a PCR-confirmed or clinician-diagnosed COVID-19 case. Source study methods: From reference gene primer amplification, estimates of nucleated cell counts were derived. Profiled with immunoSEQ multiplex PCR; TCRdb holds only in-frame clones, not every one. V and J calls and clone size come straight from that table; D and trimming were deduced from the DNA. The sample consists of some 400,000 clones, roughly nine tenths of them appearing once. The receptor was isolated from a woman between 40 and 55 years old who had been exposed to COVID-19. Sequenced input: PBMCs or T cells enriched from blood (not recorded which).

The CDR3 spells CASSQEGGNTIYF. CDR3 sequence (DNA): TGTGCCAGCAGCCAAGAGGGAGGGAACACCATATATTTT. The V call is TRBV14, the J call TRBJ1-3; D is unclear. V shed 0 bases and J shed 7 bases, with 7 bases lying between them. CDR3 length: 13 residues. CDR1 and CDR2 (germline): SGHDN, FVKESK.